Below, 19 T cell receptor beta chains from the same sample are listed, as sequenced in a study of T-cell reconstitution after alpha-beta-depleted transplantation in children. Using unique molecular identifiers, the investigators prepared the TCRbeta library. TCRdb analysed the PCR reads with MiXCR anew, one entry per CDR3 protein. In the table there are about 580,000 distinct CDR3 sequences, more than 20% of which are singletons. The sequencing here drew on PBMCs, mostly from graft donor cells, taken 360 days after TCRalphabeta/CD19-depleted stem cell transplant. Receptors originate from a boy in the first two years of life who had a stem cell transplant for acute myeloid leukemia, so the T cells may come from the graft donor.

This clonotype was observed many times. This CDR3 reads CSVRSANTEAFF. The CDR3 bases are TGCAGCGTTAGGTCCGCGAACACTGAAGCTTTCTTT. The J gene is TRBJ1-1, the V gene TRBV29-1; D gene ambiguous. The length of the CDR3 is 12 residues. Trimming stripped 5 bases from V and 1 base from J, with 8 bases between. Germline CDR1 reads SQVTM; CDR2 reads ANQGSEA. Looking up the rest from reference TRBV29-1 and TRBJ1-1 gives the full variable domain: SAVISQKPSRDICQRGTSLTIQCQVDSQVTMMFWYRQQPGQSLTLIATANQGSEATYESGFVIDKFPISRPNLTFSTLTVSNMSPEDSSIYLCSVRSANTEAFFGQGTRLTVV.

This clonotype came up a few times. In nucleotides, the CDR3 is TGTGCCAGCTGCCCCGGGACAGGGGAAGGCTACACCTTC. Translating it yields CASCPGTGEGYTF. The rearrangement uses TRBV12-3 or TRBV12-4 and TRBJ1-2, with TRBD1 matching over 10 bases. This CDR3 is built from 13 residues. The J segment lost 8 bases and the V segment lost 8 bases, leaving 8 bases of the junction unmatched.

This clonotype was seen a few times. This rearrangement joins TRBV7-2 to TRBJ2-7; 10 positions agree with TRBD1. CDR3 size: 13 residues. Germline V gene data show CDR1 as SGHTA and CDR2 as FQGNSA. J gave up 6 bases and V 5 bases, and 4 bases lay outside the gene matches. The DNA for the CDR3 is TGTGCCAGCAGCACGGACAGGGGGATCGAGCAGTACTTC. As protein: CASSTDRGIEQYF.

This clonotype was seen repeatedly, ten times or more. V and J are TRBV7-9 and TRBJ1-1; D possibly corresponds to TRBD1 (6 bases). Between the trimmed V and J ends, which lost 5 bases and 0 bases, there was a span of 10 bases. CDR1 and CDR2 from the germline V gene are SEHNR and FQNEAQ (reference sequence). CDR3 length: 14 residues. CDR3 sequence: CASSAGTMNTEAFF. DNA for the CDR3: TGTGCCAGCAGCGCCGGGACAATGAACACTGAAGCTTTCTTT.

This clonotype was detected a few times. The chain uses TRBV20-1 and TRBJ1-5; no reliable D call. The CDR3 runs to 15 residues. Trimming took 3 bases from V and 0 from J, leaving 12 bases between them. Germline V gives CDR1 DFQATT, CDR2 SNEGSKA (reference sequence). The CDR3 sequence: CSASPGFYSNQPQHF. The CDR3 nucleotides read TGCAGTGCTAGCCCCGGATTTTATAGCAATCAGCCCCAGCATTTT.

At least ten counts were recorded for this clonotype. This chain connects TRBV20-1 to TRBJ2-2; D remains unclear. Looked up from germline, CDR1 is DFQATT and CDR2 is SNEGSKA (reference sequence). Trimming stripped 3 bases from V and 9 bases from J, with 8 bases between. The CDR3 runs to 11 residues. CDR3 residues: CSASLGWELFF. CDR3 sequence (DNA): TGCAGTGCTAGTTTGGGATGGGAGCTGTTTTTT.

This clonotype showed up many times. V and J are TRBV29-1 and TRBJ1-1, with 7 bases aligning to TRBD1. Germline assignment: CDR1 SQVTM and CDR2 ANQGSEA. CDR3 size: 13 residues. V dropped 7 bases and J dropped 4; count of bases not matched to a gene: 9. For the CDR3, the DNA is TGCAGCGCAAGACAGGGATGGGGCACTGAAGCTTTCTTT. Its protein product is CSARQGWGTEAFF.

This clonotype was detected only a few times. The chain couples TRBV6-2 or TRBV6-3 to TRBJ2-7; TRBD1 matches 7 bases. The germline V gene has CDR1 MNHEY and CDR2 SVGEGT. With 3 bases clipped from V and 4 bases from J, the junction kept 6 bases outside the gene matches. The CDR3 loop spans 14 amino acids. In DNA, the CDR3 is TGTGCCAGCAGTTATGAGGGGGCGGCGTACGAGCAGTACGTC. Protein: CASSYEGAAYEQYV.

The gene calls are TRBV6-5 and TRBJ2-1, with 10 bases lining up with TRBD2. The CDR3 extends over 15 amino acids. Germline CDR1 and CDR2: MNHEY and SVGAGI. V dropped 2 bases and J dropped 10; count of bases not matched to a gene: 8. As DNA, the CDR3 is TGTGCCAGCAGTTACAGAAGCGGGGGGGCCCCCGAGCAGTTCTTC. This sequence encodes CASSYRSGGAPEQFF.

The chain's CDR3 is CASSQRGYQETQYF. In nucleotides, the CDR3 is TGCGCCAGCAGCCAGCGGGGTTACCAAGAGACCCAGTACTTC. The V and J genes are TRBV5-1 and TRBJ2-5, with 7 bases aligning to TRBD2. CDR1 is SGHRS and CDR2 is YFSETQ in the germline V gene. The CDR3 loop spans 14 amino acids. The trim removed 4 bases at V and 0 bases at J, leaving 3 bases unmatched.

The chain recombines TRBV12-3 or TRBV12-4 with TRBJ1-2; D remains ambiguous. There are 14 residues in the CDR3. V gave up 2 bases and J gave up 3 bases, with 10 bases separating them. CDR3 sequence (DNA): TGTGCCAGCAGTTTAAATAGGGTCCACTATGGCTACACCTTC. Protein product: CASSLNRVHYGYTF.

The gene calls are TRBV5-1 and TRBJ2-3; 7 bases match TRBD2. CDR3 length: 16 amino acids. J lost 2 bases, V lost 1 base, and 7 bases had no gene match. Germline CDR1 and CDR2: SGHRS and YFSETQ. In DNA form, the CDR3 reads TGCGCCAGCAGCTTGACCGCGGGGGTCTACACAGATACGCAGTATTTT. Amino acids: CASSLTAGVYTDTQYF.

This clonotype was seen a handful of times. This chain uses TRBV20-1 with TRBJ1-3, with 8 bases aligning to TRBD1. CDR1 is DFQATT, CDR2 SNEGSKA, per germline (reference sequence). The CDR3 is 15 amino acids. Trimming removed 6 bases from V and 3 bases from J; junction bases left unmatched: 10. Here the CDR3 DNA reads TGCAGTGCCCGAGGTCAGGGGGCGGGTGGAAACACCATATATTTT. Amino acid sequence: CSARGQGAGGNTIYF.

This chain's CDR3 is CASSLLPGEEQYV. The CDR3 nucleotides are TGTGCCAGCAGCTTATTACCAGGGGAAGAGCAGTACGTC. The chain carries TRBV13 and TRBJ2-7, with D perhaps matching TRBD1 (6 bases). The length of the CDR3 is 13 residues. Germline-derived CDR1 and CDR2 are PRHDT and FYEKMQ (reference sequence). The ends were cut back, 2 bases at V and 7 bases at J, with 12 bases in the middle.

This clonotype was seen only a few times. The chain carries TRBV27 and TRBJ1-1; D gene ambiguous. The CDR3 runs to 16 residues. CDR1 and CDR2 (germline): MNHEY, SMNVEV (reference sequence). V was clipped by 5 bases and J by 0 bases, with 16 bases between them. The CDR3, as DNA: TGTGCCAGCAGTGGTAGGACGGAGGCCATGAACACTGAAGCTTTCTTT. It translates to CASSGRTEAMNTEAFF.

This chain connects TRBV6-2 or TRBV6-3 to TRBJ1-5; TRBD1 matches 8 bases. The ends lost 8 bases at V and 0 bases at J; junction bases unmatched: 18. Germline CDR1 is MNHEY and CDR2 is SVGEGT. This CDR3 has 19 amino acids. CDR3: CASAYVFTTGAVSNQPQHF. The CDR3 coding sequence is TGTGCCAGCGCCTATGTCTTCACGACAGGGGCCGTTAGCAATCAGCCCCAGCATTTT.

This clonotype was recorded at least ten times. The chain is built from TRBV7-9 and TRBJ1-4; no clear D. The CDR3 has 14 residues. V was cut by 3 bases and J by 2 bases, with 7 bases left in between. Germline lookup yields CDR1 SEHNR and CDR2 FQNEAQ (reference sequence). The CDR3 here is CASSLGGTNEKLFF. The CDR3 bases are TGTGCCAGCAGCTTGGGAGGGACTAATGAAAAACTGTTTTTT.

This clonotype was observed a handful of times. The gene calls are TRBV12-3 or TRBV12-4 and TRBJ1-6; D ambiguous. Between the trimmed V and J ends, which lost 1 base and 9 bases, there was a span of 10 bases. CDR3 length: 14 residues. The CDR3 DNA sequence: TGTGCCAGCAGTTTAGGGGGTGCGACTTCACCCCTCCACTTT. Translated, it gives CASSLGGATSPLHF.

The rearrangement joins TRBV24-1 to TRBJ1-2; TRBD1 is a possible D gene (6 bases). Germline V CDR1 and CDR2: KGHDR, SFDVKD. The CDR3 runs to 14 residues. The V and J ends lost 4 bases and 8 bases respectively, with 16 bases between them. The CDR3 loop reads CATSDTRDDRGYTF. CDR3 nucleotide sequence: TGTGCCACCAGTGACACCCGGGACGACAGGGGCTACACCTTC.